These T cell receptor beta chains were read from a single sample in a study of blood T cell repertoires in COVID-19. Profiled with immunoSEQ multiplex PCR; TCRdb holds only in-frame clones, not every one. The data hold about 400,000 clones, with around 87% observed a single time. The sample was PBMCs or T cells enriched from blood (not recorded which). Receptors originate from a woman in her twenties or thirties with acute COVID-19. CDR3s include the opening cysteine and the closing phenylalanine or tryptophan. The order of the fields is clone size, V gene, D gene, J gene, CDR3 DNA, CDR3 protein. D genes are given only for firm matches. Clone size is shown for a subset of rows, as once, few, many or a class of expanded clone.

.,TRBV7-9,.,TRBJ2-7,TGTGCCAGCAGCTTGTTTGAGGGAGGATTGCCGGACGAGCAGTACTTC,CASSLFEGGLPDEQYF
once,TRBV4-2,.,TRBJ1-2,TGTGCCAGCAGCCAAGGAGGGCTAGCTAACTATGGCTACACCTTC,CASSQGGLANYGYTF
.,TRBV7-9,.,TRBJ2-1,TGTGCCAGCAGCTTTGTTTCGGGGGATGGTGAGCAGTTCTTC,CASSFVSGDGEQFF
.,TRBV19,TRBD1,TRBJ1-2,TGTGCCAGTAGGACAGGGGGTGACTATGGCTACACCTTC,CASRTGGDYGYTF
once,TRBV7-3,.,TRBJ2-1,TGTGCCAGCAGCTTAAAACTCTGGCGGGCCTACAATGAGCAGTTCTTC,CASSLKLWRAYNEQFF
.,TRBV19,TRBD1,TRBJ1-1,TGTGCCAGTATCCGCACAGGGGCGAACACTGAAGCTTTCTTT,CASIRTGANTEAFF
.,TRBV9,.,TRBJ1-3,TGTGCCAGCAGCGAGTCCGTTAGTGGAAACACCATATATTTT,CASSESVSGNTIYF
.,TRBV7-2,.,TRBJ2-1,TGTGCCAGCGGTCGGGCGAACAGGGTGGGTTACAATGAGCAGTTCTTC,CASGRANRVGYNEQFF
.,TRBV6-5,TRBD1,TRBJ1-6,TGTGCCAGCAGCCGAAGCAGGGGGTTGTATTCACCCCTCCACTTT,CASSRSRGLYSPLHF
once,TRBV19,TRBD2,TRBJ2-2,TGTGCCAGTAGTTCTAGCGGGGGGACCACCGGGGAGCTGTTTTTT,CASSSSGGTTGELFF
few,TRBV6-5,TRBD1,TRBJ2-1,TGTGCCAGCAGCCCAGACAGGGTCCAGTTCAATGAGCAGTTCTTC,CASSPDRVQFNEQFF
.,TRBV3-1/TRBV3-2,.,TRBJ1-1,TGTGCCAGCAGCCCCCCTATCGAGACAGGCGGGGGCCCCGCTGAAGCTTTCTTT,CASSPPIETGGGPAEAFF
.,TRBV4-1,.,TRBJ2-2,TGCGCCAGCAGCCAAGATCGATCCCGGAGTACGAACACCGGGGAGCTGTTTTTT,CASSQDRSRSTNTGELFF
.,TRBV3-1/TRBV3-2,.,TRBJ1-2,TGTGCCAGCAGCCAAGCGGGACTATATGGCTACACCTTC,CASSQAGLYGYTF
.,TRBV29-1,.,TRBJ2-2,TGCAGCGACAGGGTCCTAACCGGGGAGCTGTTTTTT,CSDRVLTGELFF
.,TRBV7-9,TRBD1,TRBJ2-7,TGTGCCAGCAGCTTAGTAGTTCCCTTCCCCGGGACAGGGCGGTACGAGCAGTACTTC,CASSLVVPFPGTGRYEQYF
few,TRBV19,.,TRBJ2-7,TGTGCCAGTAAAAAAGCCTCCGGACTGGGGGGATGGGAGCAGTACTTC,CASKKASGLGGWEQYF
.,TRBV7-6,.,TRBJ1-6,TGTGCCAGCAGCTTACTCGTCGCGGGTTCCACCCTCCACTTT,CASSLLVAGSTLHF
.,TRBV6-5,.,TRBJ1-1,TGTGCCAGCACCCGCCCGGGGGACACTGAAGCTTTCTTT,CASTRPGDTEAFF
.,TRBV5-4,.,TRBJ1-2,TGTGCCAGCAGTGAGGCAGCCGTCCATGGCTACACCTTC,CASSEAAVHGYTF
.,TRBV6-6,.,TRBJ1-2,TGTGCCAGCAGTTACTCGACACTGAGCTATGGCTACACCTTC,CASSYSTLSYGYTF
.,TRBV15,TRBD1,TRBJ1-2,TGTGCCACCAGCAGAGATCGCGGGACAGGGGGTATTGGCTACACCTTC,CATSRDRGTGGIGYTF
.,TRBV5-4,TRBD2,TRBJ2-1,TGTGCCAGCAGCTGGGGGGGGTTTACAAATGAGCAGTTCTTC,CASSWGGFTNEQFF
.,TRBV21-1,.,TRBJ1-6,TGTGCCAGCAGCAGGGGGGGCAGGTCTCGTAATTCACCCCTCCACTTT,CASSRGGRSRNSPLHF
.,TRBV29-1,TRBD1,TRBJ2-7,TGCAGCGTGAGTAAAGGACAGGGATACGAGCAGTACTTC,CSVSKGQGYEQYF
few,TRBV2,.,TRBJ1-1,TGTGCCAGTAAACAGGACGCAATGAACACTGAAGCTTTCTTT,CASKQDAMNTEAFF
.,TRBV3-1/TRBV3-2,.,TRBJ1-2,TGTGCCAGCAGCCAACTTTATGGCTACACCTTC,CASSQLYGYTF
few,TRBV7-2,.,TRBJ2-3,TGTGCCAGCAGCTTTGGGGGGGCAGGAGATACGCAGTATTTT,CASSFGGAGDTQYF
.,TRBV18,TRBD1,TRBJ1-5,TGTGCCAGCTCACCACTTCCCAGGGGGAGCAATCAGCCCCAGCATTTT,CASSPLPRGSNQPQHF
.,TRBV25-1,.,TRBJ1-6,TGTGCCAGCAGTGATCAGGGAAGTTCACCCCTCCACTTT,CASSDQGSSPLHF
.,TRBV13,TRBD1,TRBJ1-4,TGTGCCAGCAGCCAGGGGGCTAATGAAAAACTGTTTTTT,CASSQGANEKLFF
.,TRBV5-4,.,TRBJ2-1,TGTGCCAGCAGCACCGACCCGTTGCAGGGAGGTGAGCAGTTCTTC,CASSTDPLQGGEQFF
.,TRBV5-1,.,TRBJ1-4,TGCGCCAGCAGCCCCCAAGGGGGTGGCACTAATGAAAAACTGTTTTTT,CASSPQGGGTNEKLFF
few,TRBV7-3,TRBD2,TRBJ2-1,TGTGCCAGCAGCTTAGGCCTAGCGGGGGGCAGTGAGCAGTTCTTC,CASSLGLAGGSEQFF
once,TRBV5-1,.,TRBJ1-1,TGCGCCAGCAGCTTGTTCCCCCAGGCCATGAACACTGAAGCTTTCTTT,CASSLFPQAMNTEAFF
.,TRBV5-1,.,TRBJ2-3,TGCGCCAGCAGCTTAAGCGGGGACAACACAGATACGCAGTATTTT,CASSLSGDNTDTQYF
.,TRBV18,TRBD1,TRBJ2-7,TGTGCCAGCCAGACCGGGACAGGAGCCTACGAGCAGTACTTC,CASQTGTGAYEQYF
.,TRBV7-8,TRBD1,TRBJ2-7,TGTGCCAGCAGCTTAAATATGGGGAAACGGACAGGGGGTTACTACGAGCAGTACTTC,CASSLNMGKRTGGYYEQYF
.,TRBV5-1,TRBD1,TRBJ1-1,TGCGCCAGCAGCTTAGGGACAGGGAACACTGAAGCTTTCTTT,CASSLGTGNTEAFF
.,TRBV7-3,.,TRBJ1-3,TGTGCCAGCAGCTTCACTGGAAACACCATATATTTT,CASSFTGNTIYF
.,TRBV24-1,TRBD1,TRBJ2-7,TGTGCCACCAGTGATCCCGGGACAGGTTCCTACGAGCAGTACTTC,CATSDPGTGSYEQYF
.,TRBV4-1,TRBD2,TRBJ2-1,TGCGCCAGCAGCCAAGATACCGGGGGGTACAATGAGCAGTTCTTC,CASSQDTGGYNEQFF
.,TRBV10-3,TRBD2,TRBJ2-1,TGTGCCATCAGCCAAGGACTAGCGGGGGGTTCACAAAACAATGAGCAGTTCTTC,CAISQGLAGGSQNNEQFF
.,TRBV7-2,.,TRBJ1-6,TGTGCCAGCAGCTACTCAGGAATTTCACCCCTCCACTTT,CASSYSGISPLHF
.,TRBV7-2,.,TRBJ2-3,TGTGCCAGCAGCTTAGACAGGGCCCCAGATACGCAGTATTTT,CASSLDRAPDTQYF